The 31 T cell receptor beta chains presented below share a single source sample, sequenced in a study of control samples from healthy donors and cancer patients. The protocol was immunoSEQ multiplex PCR, while the TCRdb copy is restricted to in-frame clones and leaves out a portion. The profile shows more than 75,000 clones, about 80% of them singletons. Source material: blood. The receptors were gathered from a woman younger than 45 in good health.

V and J are TRBV3-1 (or the pseudogene TRBV3-2) and TRBJ2-2; TRBD2 matches at 7 bases. The germline V gene encodes CDR1 LGHDT and CDR2 YNNKEL (reference sequence). The length of the CDR3 is 17 residues. J gave up 4 bases and V 0 bases, and 8 bases lay outside the gene matches. The CDR3 DNA reads as TGTGCCAGCAGCCAAGAGAGACTAGCTGTTATCACCGGGGAGCTGTTTTTT. Protein sequence: CASSQERLAVITGELFF.

The rearrangement uses TRBV6-2 or TRBV6-3 and TRBJ1-5; D remains unclear. In germline, CDR1 is MNHEY, CDR2 SVGEGT. The CDR3 runs to 15 residues. Trimming removed 0 bases at V and 0 bases at J, with 6 bases between. The DNA for the CDR3 is TGTGCCAGCAGTTACTCGACGGCTAGCAATCAGCCCCAGCATTTT. As protein: CASSYSTASNQPQHF.

The chain employs TRBV19 and TRBJ1-3; D is perhaps TRBD1 (5 bases). Trimming shortened V by 3 bases and J by 4 bases, and 10 bases separated the two germline ends. The CDR3 covers 14 residues. Per the germline V gene, CDR1 is LNHDA and CDR2 is SQIVND (reference sequence). CDR3 DNA sequence: TGTGCCAGTAGTATCTCGGGGCAGGGAAACACCATATATTTT. It yields the protein CASSISGQGNTIYF.

The chain joins TRBV2 to TRBJ2-5, with D perhaps TRBD1 or TRBD2 (6 bases each). The CDR3 totals 13 residues. V lost 9 bases, J lost 5 bases, and 16 bases lay in between. CDR1 and CDR2 (germline): SNHLY, FYNNEI. The CDR3 here is CARGGQIGETQYF. CDR3 DNA sequence: TGTGCCAGGGGGGGCCAGATAGGGGAGACCCAGTACTTC.

The chain is built from TRBV3-1 (or the pseudogene TRBV3-2) and TRBJ1-3, with a tentative D call TRBD1 (5 bases). The germline CDR1 and CDR2 sequences are LGHDT and YNNKEL (reference sequence). The CDR3 has 15 amino acids. The ends were cut back, 3 bases at V and 2 bases at J, with 11 bases in the middle. Here the CDR3 reads CASSQGPKPGNTIYF. The DNA for the CDR3 is TGTGCCAGCAGCCAGGGGCCCAAACCTGGAAACACCATATATTTT.

This clone came up once. The chain employs TRBV10-2 and TRBJ2-3, with 10 bases lining up with TRBD2. The CDR3 has 16 amino acids. V lost 8 bases and J lost 7; bases outside the gene matches: 15. CDR1 is WSHSY and CDR2 is SAAADI in the germline V gene. In DNA, the CDR3 is TGCGCCAGCGGGTGGGCTAGCGGGGGCCGCGACAATACGCAGTATTTT. Its translation: CASGWASGGRDNTQYF.

V and J are TRBV5-8 and TRBJ2-2; TRBD1 agrees at 10 bases. The CDR3 has 14 residues. Trimming took 10 bases from V and 6 from J; bases not matched to a gene: 9. The V gene's germline CDR1 is SGHTS and CDR2 YDEGEE. The CDR3 DNA is TGTGCCGCAAATAATGGACAGGGGGCCGGGGAGCTGTTTTTT. It codes for CAANNGQGAGELFF.

V and J are TRBV5-1 and TRBJ2-7; D unresolved. The germline gives CDR1 SGHRS, CDR2 YFSETQ. The length of the CDR3 is 15 residues. V lost 4 bases, J lost 1 base, and 15 bases lay in between. The CDR3 DNA sequence: TGCGCCAGCAGCCGATCATGGACGGGTTCCTACGAGCAGTACTTC. Protein product: CASSRSWTGSYEQYF.

The chain combines TRBV19 with TRBJ2-3, with TRBD1 matching 8 bases. After removal of 6 bases from V and 1 base from J, the junction contained 6 bases not matched to a gene. The CDR3 is 15 amino acids. Per germline, CDR1 LNHDA and CDR2 SQIVND (reference sequence). In DNA form, the CDR3 reads TGTGCCAGTAGAGTCGGGGACAGGCGCACAGATACGCAGTATTTT. Its translation: CASRVGDRRTDTQYF.

This chain uses TRBV7-8 with TRBJ2-2; D assignment may be TRBD1 or TRBD2 (6 bases each). The V and J ends lost 2 bases and 1 base respectively, with 11 bases between them. The germline CDR1 and CDR2 sequences are SGHVS and FQNEAQ. There are 16 residues in the CDR3. The CDR3 DNA reads as TGTGCCAGCAGCTTAATCGAGGGGGGGAACACCGGGGAGCTGTTTTTT. Translated, it gives CASSLIEGGNTGELFF.

This clone appeared once. The chain joins TRBV3-1 (or the pseudogene TRBV3-2) to TRBJ2-3; 8 positions agree with TRBD2. CDR3 size: 15 residues. Looked up from germline, CDR1 is LGHDT and CDR2 is YNNKEL (reference sequence). V lost 3 bases, J lost 2 bases, and 4 bases stayed unmatched. The CDR3 bases are TGTGCCAGCAGCCACTCGGGGGGGTTCACAGATACGCAGTATTTT. Translation: CASSHSGGFTDTQYF.

This chain joins TRBV30 and TRBJ1-1; D is perhaps TRBD1 (6 bases). V was shortened by 2 bases and J by 0 bases, with 13 bases between the two germline ends. Per germline, CDR1 GTSNPN and CDR2 SVGIG (reference sequence). The CDR3 runs to 15 residues. CDR3 bases: TGTGCCTGGAGTCCTCCCGACAGGATGAACACTGAAGCTTTCTTT. This codes for CAWSPPDRMNTEAFF.

V usage is TRBV12-3 or TRBV12-4 and J usage is TRBJ2-2; D gene ambiguous. Trimming pared 7 bases from V and 8 bases from J, leaving 14 bases between. The CDR3 covers 13 residues. CDR3 loop: CASTFLPLGELFF. CDR3 in DNA: TGTGCCAGCACCTTCCTCCCCTTGGGGGAGCTGTTTTTT.

This chain links TRBV4-3 with TRBJ2-1, with 10 bases identical to TRBD2. V was pared by 6 bases and J by 8 bases, with 7 bases of the junction left unmatched. The CDR3 consists of 14 residues. Germline V gene data show CDR1 as LGHNA and CDR2 as YSLEER. CDR3 sequence (DNA): TGCGCCAGCAGTTATAGCGGGGGGAGCGATGAGCAGTTCTTC. This gives the protein CASSYSGGSDEQFF.

The table lists this clone with a few counts. The V and J genes are TRBV5-6 and TRBJ2-1; 7 bases fit TRBD2. The germline gives CDR1 SGHDT, CDR2 YYEEEE. CDR3 length: 18 residues. The trim removed 0 bases at V and 0 bases at J, leaving 9 bases unmatched. The CDR3 DNA is TGTGCCAGCAGCTTGGCCGGACTAGAGCCTCTCTCCTACAATGAGCAGTTCTTC. Translating gives CASSLAGLEPLSYNEQFF.

This clone was detected only once. The chain is built from TRBV3-1 (or the pseudogene TRBV3-2) and TRBJ2-5; D not resolved. From germline, CDR1 is LGHDT and CDR2 YNNKEL (reference sequence). The length of the CDR3 is 12 residues. Trimming cost V 4 bases and J 0 bases, with 3 bases left between them. In nucleotides, the CDR3 is TGTGCCAGCAGCCCCTACCAAGAGACCCAGTACTTC. Residues: CASSPYQETQYF.

The chain links TRBV21-1 to TRBJ1-5; TRBD1, the D gene given by the table, was not confirmed from the DNA. TRBV21-1 represents a pseudogene. This CDR3 contains 17 residues. Here the CDR3 DNA reads TGTGCCAGCAGCAGCCCCCCGGACAGGGGGGGAAATCAGCCCCAGCATTTT. This encodes CASSSPPDRGGNQPQHF.

This clone was observed a handful of times. Other DNA sequences from this sample encode an identical CDR3 as well. The rearrangement uses TRBV12-3 or TRBV12-4 and TRBJ1-2, with 7 positions matching TRBD1. CDR3 length equals 12 residues. V dropped 4 bases and J dropped 5; count of bases not matched to a gene: 1. CDR3 coding DNA: TGTGCCAGCAGTTCAGGGGGTTATGGCTACACCTTC. It codes for CASSSGGYGYTF.

J is TRBJ2-3 and V is TRBV9, with D perhaps matching TRBD1 or TRBD2 (5 bases each). The germline CDR1 and CDR2 sequences are SGDLS and YYNGEE. V lost 0 bases to trimming and J lost 6 bases, with 8 bases between them. The CDR3 covers 13 residues. The CDR3 bases are TGTGCCAGCAGCGTAGGATGGGGGGATACGCAGTATTTT. The encoded protein is CASSVGWGDTQYF.

The V call is TRBV7-2, the J call TRBJ1-2, with 9 positions matching TRBD1. The CDR3 covers 14 residues. Germline CDR1 reads SGHTA; CDR2 reads FQGNSA. V was clipped by 5 bases and J by 13 bases; unmatched bases: 14. CDR3 sequence: CASSTNSGTGQGTF. In DNA, the CDR3 is TGTGCCAGCAGCACGAACTCCGGGACAGGGCAGGGCACCTTC.

The chain recombines TRBV4-1 with TRBJ1-2; D remains ambiguous. This CDR3 has 14 residues. V lost 0 bases to trimming and J lost 2 bases, with 7 bases between them. The germline V gene has CDR1 MGHRA and CDR2 YSYEKL. The CDR3 spells CASSQERANYGYTF. CDR3 DNA: TGCGCCAGCAGCCAAGAGCGGGCCAACTATGGCTACACCTTC.

This sequence joins TRBV6-5 and TRBJ2-2, with D tentatively TRBD2 (6 bases). The CDR3 runs to 15 residues. Per the germline V gene, CDR1 is MNHEY and CDR2 is SVGAGI. V lost 8 bases and J lost 8, with 21 bases in between. The CDR3 spells CASCDGTRGPGELFF. The CDR3 DNA sequence: TGTGCCAGCTGCGACGGGACTCGAGGTCCAGGGGAGCTGTTTTTT.

V gene TRBV19 combines with J gene TRBJ2-7, with 7 bases fitting TRBD1. The length of the CDR3 is 17 residues. V was clipped by 5 bases and J by 1 base; unmatched bases: 14. Looked up from germline, CDR1 is LNHDA and CDR2 is SQIVND (reference sequence). The CDR3 spells CASSPRLMTGNSYEQYF. The DNA for the CDR3 is TGTGCCAGTAGTCCCAGGTTAATGACAGGGAATTCCTACGAGCAGTACTTC.

The rearrangement links TRBV12-3 or TRBV12-4 to TRBJ1-2; weak D call: TRBD1 (5 bases). The CDR3 consists of 13 residues. The germline V and J ends were trimmed by 6 bases and 4 bases, with 12 bases remaining between them. CDR3 bases: TGTGCCAGCAGGGTAAGGGGTGGCTATGGCTACACCTTC. Its protein is CASRVRGGYGYTF.

DNA for the CDR3: TGTGCCAGTAGTATAGTCGTGGATCAGCCCCAGCATTTT. Amino acids: CASSIVVDQPQHF. This rearrangement joins TRBV19 to TRBJ1-5; D is unresolved. Trimming left V 1 base short and J 5 bases short, with 6 bases between. Germline-derived CDR1 and CDR2 are LNHDA and SQIVND (reference sequence). This CDR3 comprises 13 residues.

The J gene is TRBJ2-1, the V gene TRBV6-5; D tentatively fits TRBD1 or TRBD2 (5 bases each). Germline V gene lookup returns CDR1 MNHEY and CDR2 SVGAGI. The CDR3 contains 15 residues. Between the trimmed V and J ends, which lost 6 bases and 5 bases, there was a span of 17 bases. CDR3 residues: CASSRDPLGHNEQFF. CDR3 bases: TGTGCCAGCAGCCGGGACCCCTTAGGCCACAATGAGCAGTTCTTC.

J is TRBJ2-2 and V is TRBV9, with TRBD1 matching over 7 bases. CDR3 length: 14 residues. The V gene end was trimmed by 2 bases and the J gene end by 7 bases; junction bases not matched to a gene: 5. CDR1 is SGDLS, CDR2 YYNGEE, per germline. The DNA of the CDR3 is TGTGCCAGCAGCGTCTCAGGGGGTGTCGGGGAGCTGTTTTTT. This sequence encodes CASSVSGGVGELFF.

This chain joins TRBV30 and TRBJ1-3, with D uncertain. CDR3 length equals 15 residues. The V gene lost 1 base and the J gene lost 0 bases, with 10 bases spanning the gap. The germline V gene has CDR1 GTSNPN and CDR2 SVGIG (reference sequence). The CDR3, as DNA: TGTGCCTGGAGTGAGCGGGCAGGCTCTGGAAACACCATATATTTT. This translates into CAWSERAGSGNTIYF. The variable domain in full, with the rest retrieved from reference TRBV30 and TRBJ1-3, is SQTIHQWPATLVQPVGSPLSLECTVEGTSNPNLYWYRQAAGRGLQLLFYSVGIGQISSEVPQNLSASRPQDRQFILSSKKLLLSDSGFYLCAWSERAGSGNTIYFGEGSWLTVV.

This clone was detected only a few times. CDR3 nucleotide sequence: TGTGCCTGGAGTTCTAGCGGGGGGAGGGAGACCCAGTACTTC. It translates to CAWSSSGGRETQYF. This chain joins TRBV30 and TRBJ2-5; 11 nucleotides agree with TRBD2. Germline CDR1 is GTSNPN and CDR2 is SVGIG (reference sequence). With 2 bases clipped from V and 5 bases from J, the junction kept 4 bases outside the gene matches. The CDR3 loop spans 14 amino acids.

The chain has TRBV12-5 and TRBJ2-5; D is uncertain. The V end was cut by 0 bases, the J end by 5 bases, with 13 bases between. The CDR3 totals 15 residues. CDR1 is LGHNT and CDR2 is FRNRAP in the germline V gene. Here the CDR3 reads CASGLVQKGLETQYF. The CDR3 nucleotides read TGTGCTAGTGGTTTGGTACAGAAAGGGTTGGAGACCCAGTACTTC. The full variable domain, in which reference TRBV12-5 and TRBJ2-5 provide the parts outside the CDR3, is DARVTQTPRHKVTEMGQEVTMRCQPILGHNTVFWYRQTMMQGLELLAYFRNRAPLDDSGMPKDRFSAEMPDATLATLKIQPSEPRDSAVYFCASGLVQKGLETQYFGPGTRLLVL.

This rearrangement joins TRBV6-2 or TRBV6-3 to TRBJ1-4, with D possibly TRBD1 on 5 matching bases. The CDR3 contains 13 residues. Trimming shortened V by 6 bases and J by 7 bases, and 12 bases separated the two germline ends. From germline, CDR1 is MNHEY and CDR2 SVGEGT. CDR3 residues: CASSGDEREKLFF. As DNA, the CDR3 is TGTGCCAGCAGCGGGGACGAGCGTGAAAAACTGTTTTTT.